Listed below are T cell receptor beta chains from one sample, sequenced in a study of early T cells in non-severe SARS-CoV-2 infection. MiXCR, run by TCRdb on the 5' RACE reads, gives a single entry per CDR3 protein. The sample lists around 76,000 distinct CDR3 sequences; over 9% were seen once. The specimen was whole blood. The receptors were sampled from an adult who was a healthcare worker with PCR-confirmed SARS-CoV-2 infection or an uninfected control (not recorded which). CDR3s include the opening cysteine and the closing phenylalanine or tryptophan. The order of the fields is V gene, J gene, D gene, clone size, CDR3 protein, CDR3 DNA. A D gene is named only where the DNA matches it firmly. A row's size may be missing; if present it is once, few, many or a size class.

V: TRBV7-9; J: TRBJ1-6; D: TRBD1; size: many; CDR3: CASSLRTGGSSPLHF; DNA: TGTGCCAGCAGCTTAAGGACAGGGGGGAGTTCACCCCTCCACTTT
V: TRBV11-2; J: TRBJ2-1; D: TRBD2; size: few; CDR3: CASSPRGGLNEQFF; DNA: TGTGCCAGCAGCCCCCGGGGGGGGCTCAATGAGCAGTTCTTC
V: TRBV30; J: TRBJ1-5; D: -; size: many; CDR3: CAWAPGGANQPQHF; DNA: TGTGCCTGGGCCCCAGGAGGGGCCAATCAGCCCCAGCATTTT
V: TRBV29-1; J: TRBJ2-3; D: TRBD1; size: few; CDR3: CSGGQGLGDTDTQYF; DNA: TGCAGCGGGGGACAGGGGCTCGGGGACACAGATACGCAGTATTTT
V: TRBV9; J: TRBJ1-4; D: -; size: -; CDR3: CASTRSQGLGKKLFF; DNA: TGTGCCAGCACCCGAAGCCAGGGACTTGGGAAAAAACTGTTTTTT
V: TRBV2; J: TRBJ1-1; D: -; size: few; CDR3: CASMKEGGLEAFF; DNA: TGTGCCAGCATGAAAGAAGGGGGACTGGAAGCTTTCTTT
V: TRBV7-2; J: TRBJ2-7; D: -; size: many; CDR3: CASSLEVGGTYEQYF; DNA: TGTGCCAGCAGCTTAGAGGTTGGGGGCACCTACGAGCAGTACTTC
V: TRBV10-1; J: TRBJ1-1; D: -; size: many; CDR3: CASSDGAEAFF; DNA: TGCGCCAGCAGTGACGGGGCTGAGGCTTTCTTT
V: TRBV5-1; J: TRBJ2-2; D: TRBD2; size: -; CDR3: CASRPAGTSGGTNTGELFF; DNA: TGCGCCAGCAGACCGGCCGGGACTAGCGGGGGGACGAACACCGGGGAGCTGTTTTTT
V: TRBV29-1; J: TRBJ1-1; D: TRBD1; size: -; CDR3: CGAGTGMNTEAFF; DNA: TGCGGCGCCGGGACAGGGATGAACACTGAAGCTTTCTTT
V: TRBV7-6; J: TRBJ2-1; D: -; size: few; CDR3: CASSPGRITYNEQFF; DNA: TGTGCCAGCAGCCCGGGACGGATAACCTACAATGAGCAGTTCTTC
V: TRBV6-6; J: TRBJ2-7; D: TRBD2; size: many; CDR3: CASSYSGEAYEQYF; DNA: TGTGCCAGCAGTTATAGCGGGGAGGCCTACGAGCAGTACTTC
V: TRBV27; J: TRBJ2-3; D: -; size: -; CDR3: CASSATGAVDTQYF; DNA: TGTGCCAGCAGTGCCACGGGGGCTGTGGATACGCAGTATTTT
V: TRBV7-9; J: TRBJ2-3; D: -; size: few; CDR3: CASSTQGDTQYF; DNA: TGTGCCAGCAGTACACAGGGAGATACGCAGTATTTT
V: TRBV10-3; J: TRBJ2-1; D: TRBD1; size: -; CDR3: CAIRRTGDEYNEQFF; DNA: TGTGCCATCAGAAGGACAGGCGATGAGTACAATGAGCAGTTCTTC
V: TRBV4-3; J: TRBJ1-2; D: TRBD1; size: few; CDR3: CASSLTGVDYGYTF; DNA: TGCGCCAGCAGCCTTACAGGGGTGGACTATGGCTACACCTTC
V: TRBV30; J: TRBJ1-6; D: TRBD1; size: many; CDR3: CAWTSGQGGSPLHF; DNA: TGTGCCTGGACTTCGGGACAGGGTGGGTCACCCCTCCACTTT
V: TRBV20-1; J: TRBJ2-3; D: -; size: few; CDR3: CSARNRVPDTQYF; DNA: TGCAGTGCTAGGAACAGGGTCCCAGATACGCAGTATTTT
V: TRBV5-4; J: TRBJ1-6; D: -; size: -; CDR3: CASSETRARSPLHF; DNA: TGTGCCAGCAGCGAAACCAGGGCGAGGTCACCCCTCCACTTT
V: TRBV3-1; J: TRBJ1-1; D: -; size: -; CDR3: CASSQGDILNTEAFF; DNA: TGTGCCAGCAGCCAAGGGGACATCCTGAACACTGAAGCTTTCTTT
V: TRBV7-2; J: TRBJ2-3; D: -; size: many; CDR3: CASSSSPGPDTQYF; DNA: TGTGCCAGCAGCTCCAGCCCGGGCCCAGATACGCAGTATTTT
V: TRBV12-3/TRBV12-4; J: TRBJ2-3; D: TRBD1; size: few; CDR3: CASSFRTGSTDTQYF; DNA: TGTGCCAGCAGTTTCAGGACAGGGAGTACAGATACGCAGTATTTT
V: TRBV10-3; J: TRBJ1-1; D: -; size: -; CDR3: CAISVGVGDTEAFF; DNA: TGTGCCATCAGTGTTGGGGTGGGGGACACTGAAGCTTTCTTT
V: TRBV12-3/TRBV12-4; J: TRBJ1-1; D: TRBD1; size: few; CDR3: CATSGGTEAFF; DNA: TGTGCCACCTCAGGGGGCACTGAAGCTTTCTTT
V: TRBV14; J: TRBJ2-7; D: TRBD1; size: many; CDR3: CASSAGQGSYEQYF; DNA: TGTGCCAGCAGCGCGGGACAGGGCTCCTACGAGCAGTACTTC
V: TRBV7-9; J: TRBJ1-1; D: -; size: many; CDR3: CASSRLGTEAFF; DNA: TGTGCCAGCAGCCGCCTTGGGACTGAAGCTTTCTTT
V: TRBV2; J: TRBJ1-2; D: -; size: -; CDR3: CASSEDPRQDVGYGYTF; DNA: TGTGCCAGCAGTGAAGATCCTAGGCAGGATGTTGGGTATGGCTACACCTTC
V: TRBV19; J: TRBJ2-7; D: TRBD2; size: -; CDR3: CASSGRTSGGDYEQYF; DNA: TGTGCCAGTAGTGGACGGACTAGCGGGGGGGACTACGAGCAGTACTTC
V: TRBV7-9; J: TRBJ1-1; D: -; size: many; CDR3: CASSHRDAPRAFF; DNA: TGTGCCAGCAGCCATCGGGACGCGCCTCGAGCTTTCTTT
V: TRBV12-5; J: TRBJ1-2; D: -; size: few; CDR3: CASGLAVAISNYGYTF; DNA: TGTGCTAGTGGTTTGGCCGTGGCCATTTCTAACTATGGCTACACCTTC
V: TRBV9; J: TRBJ1-1; D: -; size: -; CDR3: CASSPYPNTEAFF; DNA: TGTGCCAGCAGCCCCTACCCGAACACTGAAGCTTTCTTT
V: TRBV20-1; J: TRBJ2-5; D: TRBD2; size: -; CDR3: CSATAGGETQYF; DNA: TGCAGTGCTACCGCGGGGGGAGAGACCCAGTACTTC
V: TRBV20-1; J: TRBJ2-7; D: TRBD1; size: many; CDR3: CSVSPGTDSYEQYF; DNA: TGCAGTGTCTCACCCGGGACAGACTCCTACGAGCAGTACTTC
V: TRBV6-2/TRBV6-3; J: TRBJ1-5; D: -; size: many; CDR3: CASSYTTSGNQPQHF; DNA: TGTGCCAGCAGTTATACCACGAGCGGCAATCAGCCCCAGCATTTT
V: TRBV2; J: TRBJ2-4; D: TRBD2; size: few; CDR3: CASRAPGLSRNIQYF; DNA: TGTGCCAGCAGGGCCCCGGGACTATCGCGTAACATTCAGTACTTC
V: TRBV7-6; J: TRBJ2-5; D: -; size: few; CDR3: CASSPPLDQETQYF; DNA: TGTGCCAGCAGCCCACCACTCGACCAAGAGACCCAGTACTTC
V: TRBV19; J: TRBJ2-2; D: -; size: -; CDR3: CASSTVLKPTGPNTGELFF; DNA: TGTGCCAGTAGCACCGTCTTGAAACCGACAGGACCGAACACCGGGGAGCTGTTTTTT
V: TRBV4-1; J: TRBJ2-1; D: -; size: many; CDR3: CASSQGYGYNEQFF; DNA: TGCGCCAGCAGCCAAGGCTACGGTTACAATGAGCAGTTCTTC
V: TRBV19; J: TRBJ1-5; D: -; size: many; CDR3: CASSRGINNQPQHF; DNA: TGTGCCAGTAGTAGGGGCATAAATAATCAGCCCCAGCATTTT
V: TRBV20-1; J: TRBJ1-2; D: -; size: -; CDR3: CSAVTGLDYGYTF; DNA: TGCAGTGCTGTTACCGGGCTGGACTATGGCTACACCTTC
V: TRBV6-5; J: TRBJ2-3; D: TRBD2; size: -; CDR3: CASSYLAGGPTDTQYF; DNA: TGTGCCAGCAGTTACCTAGCGGGGGGGCCCACAGATACGCAGTATTTT
V: TRBV10-1; J: TRBJ2-5; D: -; size: few; CDR3: CASSESPGGRGETQYF; DNA: TGCGCCAGCAGTGAGTCGCCGGGGGGCCGGGGAGAGACCCAGTACTTC
V: TRBV11-2; J: TRBJ1-1; D: TRBD1; size: -; CDR3: CASSLMPGGTEAFF; DNA: TGTGCCAGCAGCTTAATGCCAGGGGGCACTGAAGCTTTCTTT
V: TRBV7-2; J: TRBJ2-5; D: TRBD1; size: few; CDR3: CASSLVQGAETQYF; DNA: TGTGCCAGCAGCTTAGTACAGGGGGCAGAGACCCAGTACTTC
V: TRBV6-5; J: TRBJ2-1; D: TRBD1; size: many; CDR3: CASGGTGPYNEQFF; DNA: TGTGCCAGCGGGGGGACAGGACCCTACAATGAGCAGTTCTTC
V: TRBV27; J: TRBJ2-7; D: -; size: many; CDR3: CASSIRQEGYEQYF; DNA: TGTGCCAGCAGCATAAGACAGGAGGGATACGAGCAGTACTTC
V: TRBV20-1; J: TRBJ1-5; D: -; size: many; CDR3: CSVRTVGGNQPQHF; DNA: TGCAGTGTTAGGACCGTTGGGGGCAATCAGCCCCAGCATTTT